This TCR beta chain appears in the sequencing data of a study of control samples from healthy donors and cancer patients. The table came from immunoSEQ multiplex PCR; TCRdb's copy has only in-frame clones and leaves some out. The sample yields roughly 90,000 clones, roughly nine tenths seen once. Germline assignment: CDR1 SGHRS and CDR2 YFSETQ. The CDR3 length is 12 residues. The V and J ends lost 7 bases and 10 bases respectively, with 12 bases between them. The gene calls are TRBV5-1 and TRBJ1-6, with D uncertain. The source is a woman in her fifties or sixties with colorectal cancer. Sequenced sample: PBMCs. The CDR3: CASARLRSPLHF. The CDR3 DNA sequence: TGCGCCAGCGCCCGATTGCGATCACCCCTCCACTTT.